The sequence of this T cell receptor (beta chain) was determined in a study of beta chain features in type 1 diabetes. Study as a whole: Patients were similar to healthy donors in age and gender (as well as in cell yields).

Germline CDR1 and CDR2: SEHNR and FQNEAQ (reference sequence). The CDR3 is 15 amino acids. V lost 4 bases and J lost 2; bases outside the gene matches: 6. Reverse transcription of all isolated RNA meant that expressed TCRB transcripts were sequenced. Libraries were prepared by immunoSEQ multiplex PCR; TCRdb keeps only in-frame clonotypes and omits some of them. The sample has hundreds of thousands of clones; approximately 30% are singletons. The chain combines TRBV7-9 with TRBJ1-1; 8 bases map to TRBD1. The receptor was isolated from a man aged 18 to 30 in good health. Sequencing was performed on naive CD4+ T cells from blood. Here the CDR3 reads CASSSWTGQNTEAFF. CDR3 DNA sequence: TGTGCCAGCAGCTCCTGGACAGGGCAAAACACTGAAGCTTTCTTT. Drawing the rest from reference TRBV7-9 and TRBJ1-1, the complete variable domain is DTGVSQNPRHKITKRGQNVTFRCDPISEHNRLYWYRQTLGQGPEFLTYFQNEAQLEKSRLLSDRFSAERPKGSFSTLEIQRTEQGDSAMYLCASSSWTGQNTEAFFGQGTRLTVV.